Listed here are 18 T cell receptor beta chains from one sample, sequenced in a study of blood T cell repertoires in COVID-19. Sequencing was performed with immunoSEQ multiplex PCR; in TCRdb, only in-frame clones are kept and a portion is missing. This sample carries about 140,000 clones, more than 65% of them seen once, and the ten largest clones take more than 3.5%. The sequencing input was peripheral blood. The receptors come from a woman aged 60-70 years with acute or convalescent COVID-19.

This chain joins TRBV28 and TRBJ1-1; 8 bases align to TRBD1. Germline V lookup: CDR1 MDHEN, CDR2 SYDVKM. J was trimmed by 2 bases and V by 8 bases; bases with no gene match: 13. The CDR3 covers 16 residues. In nucleotides, the CDR3 is TGTGCCAGCCTCGATTCAGGGGGCGCGGTAAACACTGAAGCTTTCTTT. It translates to CASLDSGGAVNTEAFF. Supplemented by reference TRBV28 and TRBJ1-1, the full variable domain reads DVKVTQSSRYLVKRTGEKVFLECVQDMDHENMFWYRQDPGLGLRLIYFSYDVKMKEKGDIPEGYSVSREKKERFSLILESASTNQTSMYLCASLDSGGAVNTEAFFGQGTRLTVV.

The V gene is TRBV28, the J gene TRBJ1-2; D remains unclear. CDR1 MDHEN and CDR2 SYDVKM come from the germline V gene. This CDR3 is built from 14 residues. Trimming stripped 3 bases from V and 2 bases from J, with 10 bases between. CDR3 coding DNA: TGTGCCAGCAGTTTTCGCGGAGGAAACTATGGCTACACCTTC. This gives the protein CASSFRGGNYGYTF.

The gene calls are TRBV7-9 and TRBJ1-6; 7 positions match TRBD1. Trimming cost V 0 bases and J 8 bases; bases outside gene matches: 10. CDR1 is SEHNR, CDR2 FQNEAQ, per germline (reference sequence). The CDR3 loop spans 17 amino acids. CDR3 in amino acids: CASSLANQGQRYSPLHF. The CDR3 nucleotides are TGTGCCAGCAGCTTAGCAAATCAGGGACAGAGATATTCACCCCTCCACTTT.

The chain carries TRBV11-2 and TRBJ2-3, with 8 positions matching TRBD1. CDR1 and CDR2 (germline): SGHAT, FQNNGV. The CDR3 extends over 18 amino acids. V shed 3 bases and J 0 bases; nucleotides not matched to a gene: 11. The CDR3 is CASSFLGQGGTSTDTQYF. DNA for the CDR3: TGTGCCAGCAGCTTTCTAGGACAGGGTGGGACTAGCACAGATACGCAGTATTTT.

The gene calls are TRBV7-2 and TRBJ2-5; 11 positions agree with TRBD2. Trimming removed 4 bases from V and 4 bases from J; junction bases left unmatched: 8. The germline gives CDR1 SGHTA, CDR2 FQGNSA. CDR3 length: 16 amino acids. The CDR3 loop reads CASSSILAGGGETQYF. Written as DNA, the CDR3 is TGTGCCAGCAGCTCTATCCTAGCGGGAGGTGGAGAGACCCAGTACTTC.

The rearrangement joins TRBV10-3 to TRBJ2-7; maybe TRBD2 (7 bases). Trimming took off 0 bases at V and 9 bases at J, with 18 bases between the two ends. This CDR3 comprises 15 residues. From germline, CDR1 is ENHRY and CDR2 SYGVKD. The CDR3 sequence is CAISESVPGGAGQYF. In nucleotides, the CDR3 is TGTGCCATCAGTGAGTCGGTCCCGGGGGGCGCTGGGCAGTACTTC.

This chain connects TRBV6-5 to TRBJ1-2; TRBD1 matches 9 bases. This CDR3 has 16 amino acids. J was trimmed by 6 bases and V by 1 base; bases with no gene match: 9. CDR1 and CDR2 from the germline V gene are MNHEY and SVGAGI. This CDR3 is CASSYFRGQGVNGYTF. CDR3 nucleotides: TGTGCCAGCAGTTACTTCCGGGGACAGGGAGTGAATGGCTACACCTTC.

This clone was counted only a few times. The chain has TRBV28 and TRBJ2-7; unclear D gene. Germline CDR1 and CDR2: MDHEN and SYDVKM. The V gene lost 8 bases and the J gene lost 0 bases, with 14 bases spanning the gap. The CDR3 has 14 amino acids. The CDR3 here is CASLSPQASYEQYF. The CDR3 DNA is TGTGCCAGCCTTTCCCCCCAGGCCTCCTACGAGCAGTACTTC.

The chain links TRBV7-9 to TRBJ1-6; D may be TRBD1 (6 bases). CDR3 size: 15 residues. Germline V CDR1 and CDR2: SEHNR, FQNEAQ (reference sequence). Trimming took off 6 bases at V and 2 bases at J, with 11 bases between the two ends. The CDR3 coding sequence is TGTGCCAGCAGGGGGCAGGGGACCTATAATTCACCCCTCCACTTT. Its translation is CASRGQGTYNSPLHF.

The J gene is TRBJ2-1, the V gene TRBV18; D may be TRBD1 (6 bases). The length of the CDR3 is 17 residues. Germline V gene sequence: CDR1 KGHSH, CDR2 LQKENI. The germline V and J ends were trimmed by 3 bases and 8 bases, with 23 bases remaining between them. The CDR3 region is CASSPRFGRGGGDEQFF. CDR3 nucleotides: TGTGCCAGCTCACCGCGGTTCGGAAGAGGGGGTGGGGATGAGCAGTTCTTC.

J is TRBJ2-5 and V is TRBV15, with D possibly matching TRBD1 (5 bases). V shed 3 bases and J shed 2 bases, with 16 bases lying between them. The CDR3 length is 16 residues. The V gene's germline CDR1 is LNHNV and CDR2 YYDKDF (reference sequence). DNA for the CDR3: TGTGCCACCAGCAGTCGTAGGGGTTTACGTCAAGAGACCCAGTACTTC. It is translated as CATSSRRGLRQETQYF.

The chain employs TRBV29-1 and TRBJ1-1; TRBD1 is a possible D gene (5 bases). Trimming pared 6 bases from V and 7 bases from J, leaving 21 bases between. Germline V gene sequence: CDR1 SQVTM, CDR2 ANQGSEA. This CDR3 region has 14 residues. CDR3 sequence reads: CSVVTPDTGREAFF. The CDR3 bases are TGCAGCGTGGTGACCCCGGACACCGGACGTGAAGCTTTCTTT. The variable domain in full, completed from reference TRBV29-1 and TRBJ1-1, reads SAVISQKPSRDICQRGTSLTIQCQVDSQVTMMFWYRQQPGQSLTLIATANQGSEATYESGFVIDKFPISRPNLTFSTLTVSNMSPEDSSIYLCSVVTPDTGREAFFGQGTRLTVV.

This clone has only a few counts. The DNA for the CDR3 is TGTGCCAGCAGTTTATCTGGGACTAGCGCGTACAATGAGCAGTTCTTC. Its protein is CASSLSGTSAYNEQFF. The V and J genes are TRBV27 and TRBJ2-1, with 10 bases identical to TRBD2. There are 16 residues in the CDR3. Germline CDR1 and CDR2: MNHEY and SMNVEV (reference sequence). The V and J ends lost 0 bases and 4 bases, in that order; junction bases with no gene match: 3.

The chain has TRBV14 and TRBJ2-5; TRBD2 agrees at 11 bases. V shed 1 base, J shed 4 bases, and the junction held 2 bases outside the gene matches. In germline, CDR1 is SGHDN, CDR2 FVKESK. The CDR3 length is 15 residues. CDR3: CASSQGLAGRETQYF. The CDR3 DNA follows: TGTGCCAGCAGCCAAGGACTAGCGGGAAGAGAGACCCAGTACTTC.

The genes are TRBV29-1 and TRBJ2-7, with TRBD2 identical over 7 bases. V lost 4 bases and J lost 3; bases outside the gene matches: 6. Germline V CDR1 and CDR2: SQVTM, ANQGSEA. The CDR3 is made up of 13 amino acids. This CDR3 reads CSVVAAGDYEQYF. The CDR3 nucleotides are TGCAGCGTTGTAGCGGCGGGAGACTACGAGCAGTACTTC.

A few counts support this clone. The chain couples TRBV7-2 to TRBJ2-7, with 9 bases lining up with TRBD2. Germline lookup yields CDR1 SGHTA and CDR2 FQGNSA. Trimming took 5 bases from V and 5 from J; bases not matched to a gene: 7. This CDR3 has 14 residues. CDR3 DNA: TGTGCCAGCAGCCAGCGGGAGGAAAGCGACGAGCAGTACTTC. It specifies CASSQREESDEQYF.

The V gene is TRBV29-1, the J gene TRBJ1-1, with TRBD1 as a possible D gene (6 bases). This CDR3 has 14 residues. CDR1 SQVTM and CDR2 ANQGSEA come from the germline V gene. V was shortened by 5 bases and J by 4 bases, with 17 bases between the two germline ends. CDR3 residues: CSVSRDGGATEAFF. CDR3 DNA: TGCAGCGTTTCACGAGATGGGGGGGCCACTGAAGCTTTCTTT. Full variable domain (remainder filled in from reference TRBV29-1 and TRBJ1-1): SAVISQKPSRDICQRGTSLTIQCQVDSQVTMMFWYRQQPGQSLTLIATANQGSEATYESGFVIDKFPISRPNLTFSTLTVSNMSPEDSSIYLCSVSRDGGATEAFFGQGTRLTVV.

This chain connects TRBV7-6 to TRBJ2-1; D possibly corresponds to TRBD1 (6 bases). The CDR3 spans 17 residues. The germline V gene encodes CDR1 SGHVS and CDR2 FNYEAQ. V dropped 2 bases and J dropped 0 bases, with 14 bases sitting between them. This CDR3 reads CASSLKIRGFSYNEQFF. The CDR3 DNA follows: TGTGCCAGCAGCTTAAAAATCAGGGGTTTCTCCTACAATGAGCAGTTCTTC.